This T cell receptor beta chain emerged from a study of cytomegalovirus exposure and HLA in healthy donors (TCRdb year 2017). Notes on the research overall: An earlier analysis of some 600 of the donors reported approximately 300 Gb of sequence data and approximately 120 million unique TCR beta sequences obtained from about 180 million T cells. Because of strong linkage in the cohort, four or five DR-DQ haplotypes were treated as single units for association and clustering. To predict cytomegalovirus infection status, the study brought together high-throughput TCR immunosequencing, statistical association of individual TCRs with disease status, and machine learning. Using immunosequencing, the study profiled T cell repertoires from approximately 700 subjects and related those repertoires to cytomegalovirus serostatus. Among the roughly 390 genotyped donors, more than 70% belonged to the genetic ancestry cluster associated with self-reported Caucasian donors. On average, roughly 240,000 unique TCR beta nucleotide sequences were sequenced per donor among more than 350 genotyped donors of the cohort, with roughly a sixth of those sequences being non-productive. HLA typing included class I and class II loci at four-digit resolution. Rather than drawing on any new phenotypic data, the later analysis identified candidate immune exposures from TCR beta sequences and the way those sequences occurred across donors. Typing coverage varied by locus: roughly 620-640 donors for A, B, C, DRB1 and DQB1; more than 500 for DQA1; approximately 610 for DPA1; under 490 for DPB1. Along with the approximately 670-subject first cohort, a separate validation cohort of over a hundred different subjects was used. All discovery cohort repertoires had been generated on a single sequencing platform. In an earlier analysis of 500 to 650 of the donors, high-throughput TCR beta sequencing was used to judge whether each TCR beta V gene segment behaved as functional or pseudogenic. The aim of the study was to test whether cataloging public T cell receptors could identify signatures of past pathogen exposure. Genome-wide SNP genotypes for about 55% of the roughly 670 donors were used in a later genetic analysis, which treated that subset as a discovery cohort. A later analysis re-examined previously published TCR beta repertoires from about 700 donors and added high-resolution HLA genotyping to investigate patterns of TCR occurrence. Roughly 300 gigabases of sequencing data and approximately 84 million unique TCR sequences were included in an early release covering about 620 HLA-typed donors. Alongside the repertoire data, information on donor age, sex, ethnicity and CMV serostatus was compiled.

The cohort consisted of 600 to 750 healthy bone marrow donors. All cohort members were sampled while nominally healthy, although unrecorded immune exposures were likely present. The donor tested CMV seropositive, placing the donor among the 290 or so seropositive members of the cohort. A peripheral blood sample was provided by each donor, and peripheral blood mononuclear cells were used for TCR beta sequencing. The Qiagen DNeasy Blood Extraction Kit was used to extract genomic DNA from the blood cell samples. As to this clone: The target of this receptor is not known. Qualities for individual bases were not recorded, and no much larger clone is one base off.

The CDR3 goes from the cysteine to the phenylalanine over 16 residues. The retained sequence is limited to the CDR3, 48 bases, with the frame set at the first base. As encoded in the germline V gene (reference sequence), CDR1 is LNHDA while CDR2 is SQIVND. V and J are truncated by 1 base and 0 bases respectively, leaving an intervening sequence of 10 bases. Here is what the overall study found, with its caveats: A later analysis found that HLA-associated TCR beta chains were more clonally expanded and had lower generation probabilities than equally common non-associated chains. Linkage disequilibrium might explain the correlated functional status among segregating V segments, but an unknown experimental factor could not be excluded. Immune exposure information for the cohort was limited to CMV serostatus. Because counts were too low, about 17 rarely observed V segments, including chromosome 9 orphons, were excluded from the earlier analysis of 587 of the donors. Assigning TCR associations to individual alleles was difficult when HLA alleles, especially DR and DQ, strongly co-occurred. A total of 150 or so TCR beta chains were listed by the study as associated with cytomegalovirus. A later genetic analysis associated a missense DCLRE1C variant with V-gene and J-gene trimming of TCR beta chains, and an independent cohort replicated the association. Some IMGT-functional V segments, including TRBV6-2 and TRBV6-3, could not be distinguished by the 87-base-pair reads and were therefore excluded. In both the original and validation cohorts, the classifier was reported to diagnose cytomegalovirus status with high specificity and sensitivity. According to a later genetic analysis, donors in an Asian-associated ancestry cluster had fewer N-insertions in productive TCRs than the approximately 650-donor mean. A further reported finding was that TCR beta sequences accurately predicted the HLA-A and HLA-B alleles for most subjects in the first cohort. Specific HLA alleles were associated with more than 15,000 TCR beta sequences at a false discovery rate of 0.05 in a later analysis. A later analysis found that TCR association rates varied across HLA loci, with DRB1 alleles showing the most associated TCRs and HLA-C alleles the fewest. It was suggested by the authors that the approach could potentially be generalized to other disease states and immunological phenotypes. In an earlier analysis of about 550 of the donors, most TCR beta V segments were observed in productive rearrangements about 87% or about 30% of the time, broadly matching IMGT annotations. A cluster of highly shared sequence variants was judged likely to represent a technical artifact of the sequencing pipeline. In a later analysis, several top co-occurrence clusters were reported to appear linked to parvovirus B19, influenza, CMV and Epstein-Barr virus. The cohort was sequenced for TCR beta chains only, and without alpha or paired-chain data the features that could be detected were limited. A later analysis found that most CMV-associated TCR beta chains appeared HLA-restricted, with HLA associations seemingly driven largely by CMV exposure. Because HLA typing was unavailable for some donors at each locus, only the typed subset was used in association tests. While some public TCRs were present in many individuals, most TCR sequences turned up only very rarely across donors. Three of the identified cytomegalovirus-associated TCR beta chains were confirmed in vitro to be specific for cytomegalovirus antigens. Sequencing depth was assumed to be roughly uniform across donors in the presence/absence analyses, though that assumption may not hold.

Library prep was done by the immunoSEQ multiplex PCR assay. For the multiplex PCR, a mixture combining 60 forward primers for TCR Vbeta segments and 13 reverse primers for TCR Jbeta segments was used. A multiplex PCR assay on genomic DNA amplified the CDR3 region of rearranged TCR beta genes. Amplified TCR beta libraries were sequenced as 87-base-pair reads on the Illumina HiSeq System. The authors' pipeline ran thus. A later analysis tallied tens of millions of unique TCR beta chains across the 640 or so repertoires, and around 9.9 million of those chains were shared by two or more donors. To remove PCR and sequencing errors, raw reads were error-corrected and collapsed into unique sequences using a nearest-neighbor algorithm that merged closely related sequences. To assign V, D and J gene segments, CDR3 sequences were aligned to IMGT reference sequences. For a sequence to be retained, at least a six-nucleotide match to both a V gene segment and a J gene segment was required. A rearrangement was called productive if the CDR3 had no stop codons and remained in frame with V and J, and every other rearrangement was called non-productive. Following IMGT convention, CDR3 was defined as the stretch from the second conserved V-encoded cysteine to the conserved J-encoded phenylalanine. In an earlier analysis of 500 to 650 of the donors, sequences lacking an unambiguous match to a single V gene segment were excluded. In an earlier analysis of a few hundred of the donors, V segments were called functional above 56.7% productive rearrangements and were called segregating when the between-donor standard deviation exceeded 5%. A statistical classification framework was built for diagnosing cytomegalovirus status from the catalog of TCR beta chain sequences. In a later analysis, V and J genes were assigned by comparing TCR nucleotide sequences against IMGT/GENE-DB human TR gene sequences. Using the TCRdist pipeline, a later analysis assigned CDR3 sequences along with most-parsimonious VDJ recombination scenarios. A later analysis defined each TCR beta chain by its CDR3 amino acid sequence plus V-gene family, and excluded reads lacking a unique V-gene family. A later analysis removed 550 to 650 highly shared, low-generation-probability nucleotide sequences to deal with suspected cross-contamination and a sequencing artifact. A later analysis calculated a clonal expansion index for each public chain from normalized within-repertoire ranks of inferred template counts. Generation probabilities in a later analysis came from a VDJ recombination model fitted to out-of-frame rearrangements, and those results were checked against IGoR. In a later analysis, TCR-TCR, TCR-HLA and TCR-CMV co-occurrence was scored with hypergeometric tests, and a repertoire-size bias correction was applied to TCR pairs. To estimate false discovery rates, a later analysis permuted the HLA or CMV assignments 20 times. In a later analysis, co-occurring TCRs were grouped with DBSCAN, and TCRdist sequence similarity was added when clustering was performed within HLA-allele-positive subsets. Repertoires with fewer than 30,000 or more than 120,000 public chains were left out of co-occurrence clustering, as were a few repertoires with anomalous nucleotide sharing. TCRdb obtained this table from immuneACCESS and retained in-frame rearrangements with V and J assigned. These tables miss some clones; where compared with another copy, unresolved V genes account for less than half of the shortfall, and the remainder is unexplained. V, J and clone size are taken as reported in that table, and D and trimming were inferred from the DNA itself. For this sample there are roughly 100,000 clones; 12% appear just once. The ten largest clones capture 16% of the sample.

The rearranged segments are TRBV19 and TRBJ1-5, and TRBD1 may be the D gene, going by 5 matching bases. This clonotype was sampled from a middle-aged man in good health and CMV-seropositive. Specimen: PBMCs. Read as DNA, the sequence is TGTGCCAGTAGTATAGCTGGGGGAGGTAGCAATCAGCCCCAGCATTTT. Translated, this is CASSIAGGGSNQPQHF.